This paragraph covers one TCR beta chain sequence. Its antigen remains unidentified. These data come from a study of monozygotic twins with inflammatory bowel disease. Overall study findings and caveats: By inverse Simpson index, TCRbeta diversity was lower in IBD patients than in healthy co-twins. The authors note that differing immunosuppressive treatments may have added variability to patient repertoires. It was not supported that a single strong signal or clonotype was associated with IBD.

This CDR3 spans 13 amino acids. Each UMI, carrying a 6-nucleotide sample barcode, came from template switching. TCRdb re-called the 5' RACE reads and shows each CDR3 protein once, DNA omitted. The record lists about 300,000 distinct CDR3 sequences, of which the ten most abundant hold 5.6%. The genes are TRBV12-3 or TRBV12-4 and TRBJ2-7; TCRdb returns TRBD2, unconfirmable since there is no DNA. Sequencing input: blood. The clonotype originates from a human donor with ulcerative colitis or Crohn's disease, or a healthy co-twin of an affected twin (not recorded which). CDR3 protein: CASTLTSPTEQYF.